One T cell receptor beta chain is described in this entry. What it binds is unknown. The data originate from a study of CD8+ T cells in alopecia areata. Across the whole study: Tofacitinib administration persisted for 6 to 18 months, succeeded by 6 months off drug. Whole-study results and caveats: Scalp data also include sequences from resident alphabeta T cells of normal skin.

This CDR3 region has 11 residues. Between the trimmed V and J ends, which lost 1 base and 8 bases, there was a span of 6 bases. Looked up from germline, CDR1 is SGHTS and CDR2 is YDEGEE. TCR sequencing used cDNA made by reverse transcription of extracted RNA. Assay used: immunoSEQ multiplex PCR; TCRdb lists only in-frame clones, some missing. The sample includes 110,000 to 150,000 clones, around 51% of them seen just once. The sample in question was CD4+ T cells sorted from blood, obtained at week 0. The TCR originated in a human donor with alopecia areata. The chain uses TRBV5-8 and TRBJ2-5; D gene ambiguous. The CDR3: CASSLYATQYF. The CDR3, as DNA: TGTGCCAGCAGCTTGTACGCTACCCAGTACTTC. The whole variable domain, filled in from reference TRBV5-8 and TRBJ2-5, reads EAGVTQSPTHLIKTRGQQATLRCSPISGHTSVYWYQQALGLGLQFLLWYDEGEERNRGNFPPRFSGRQFPNYSSELNVNALELEDSALYLCASSLYATQYFGPGTRLLVL.